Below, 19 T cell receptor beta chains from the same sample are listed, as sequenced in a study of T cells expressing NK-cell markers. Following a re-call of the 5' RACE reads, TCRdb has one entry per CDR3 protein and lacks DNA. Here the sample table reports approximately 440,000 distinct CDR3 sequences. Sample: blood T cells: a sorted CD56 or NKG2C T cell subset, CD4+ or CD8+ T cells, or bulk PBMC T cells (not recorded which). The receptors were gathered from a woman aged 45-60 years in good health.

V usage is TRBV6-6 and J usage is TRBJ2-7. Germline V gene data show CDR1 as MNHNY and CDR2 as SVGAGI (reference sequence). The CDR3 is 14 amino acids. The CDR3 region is CASSYSKTSGEQYF.

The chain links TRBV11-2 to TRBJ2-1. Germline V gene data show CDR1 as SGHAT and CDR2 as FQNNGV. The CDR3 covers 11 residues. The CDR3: CASSPHQGQFF.

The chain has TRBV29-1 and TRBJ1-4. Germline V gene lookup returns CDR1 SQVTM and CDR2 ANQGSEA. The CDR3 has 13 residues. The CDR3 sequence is CSATSLRGGELFF.

The CDR3 protein is CASSFAVKDQPQHF. This chain joins TRBV12-3 or TRBV12-4 and TRBJ1-5. The CDR3 consists of 14 residues.

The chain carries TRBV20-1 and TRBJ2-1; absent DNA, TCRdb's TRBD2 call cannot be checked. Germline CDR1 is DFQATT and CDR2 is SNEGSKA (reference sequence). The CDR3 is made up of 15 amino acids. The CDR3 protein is CSAFSGLAAYNEQFF.

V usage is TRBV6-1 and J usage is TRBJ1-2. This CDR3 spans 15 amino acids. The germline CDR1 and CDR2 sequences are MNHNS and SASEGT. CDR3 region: CASSGPAAVGYGYTF.

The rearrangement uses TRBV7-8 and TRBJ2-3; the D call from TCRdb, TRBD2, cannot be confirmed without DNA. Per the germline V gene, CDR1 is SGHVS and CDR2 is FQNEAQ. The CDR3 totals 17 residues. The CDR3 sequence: CASSNGPGLAGTDTQYF.

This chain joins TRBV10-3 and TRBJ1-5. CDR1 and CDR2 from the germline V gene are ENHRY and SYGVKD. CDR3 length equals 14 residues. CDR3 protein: CAISQSAVNQPQHF.

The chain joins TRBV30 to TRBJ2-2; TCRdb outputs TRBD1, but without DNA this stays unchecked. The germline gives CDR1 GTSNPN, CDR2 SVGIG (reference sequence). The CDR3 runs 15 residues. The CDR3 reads CAWSVLTQGAGELFF. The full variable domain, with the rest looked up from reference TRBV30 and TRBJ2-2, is SQTIHQWPATLVQPVGSPLSLECTVEGTSNPNLYWYRQAAGRGLQLLFYSVGIGQISSEVPQNLSASRPQDRQFILSSKKLLLSDSGFYLCAWSVLTQGAGELFFGEGSRLTVL.

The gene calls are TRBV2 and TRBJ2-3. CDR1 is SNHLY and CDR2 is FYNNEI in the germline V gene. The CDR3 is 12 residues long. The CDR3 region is CASIQGTDTQYF.

The CDR3 sequence is CASRETGYNEQFF. The chain carries TRBV19 and TRBJ2-1. This CDR3 has 13 residues. Germline-derived CDR1 and CDR2 are LNHDA and SQIVND (reference sequence).

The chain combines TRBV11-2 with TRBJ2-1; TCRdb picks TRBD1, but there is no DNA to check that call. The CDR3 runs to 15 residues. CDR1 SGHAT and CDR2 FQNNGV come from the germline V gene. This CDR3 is CASSLEGQGNNEQFF.

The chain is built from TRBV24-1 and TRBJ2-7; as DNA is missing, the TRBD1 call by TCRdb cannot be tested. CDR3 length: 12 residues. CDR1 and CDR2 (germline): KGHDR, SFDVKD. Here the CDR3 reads CATSAGPGGQYF.

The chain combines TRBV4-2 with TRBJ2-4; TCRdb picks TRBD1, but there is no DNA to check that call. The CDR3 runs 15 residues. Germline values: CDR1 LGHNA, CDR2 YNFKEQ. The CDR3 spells CASSQGGQGEDIQYF.

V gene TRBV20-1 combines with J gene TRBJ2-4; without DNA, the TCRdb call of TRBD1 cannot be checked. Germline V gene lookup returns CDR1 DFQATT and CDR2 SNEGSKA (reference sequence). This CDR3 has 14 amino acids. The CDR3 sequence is CSARGAGAQNIQYF.

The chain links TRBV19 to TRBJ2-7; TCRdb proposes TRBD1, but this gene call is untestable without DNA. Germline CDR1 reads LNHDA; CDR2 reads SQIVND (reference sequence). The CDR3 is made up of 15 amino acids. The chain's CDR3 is CASSSPGQATYEQYF.

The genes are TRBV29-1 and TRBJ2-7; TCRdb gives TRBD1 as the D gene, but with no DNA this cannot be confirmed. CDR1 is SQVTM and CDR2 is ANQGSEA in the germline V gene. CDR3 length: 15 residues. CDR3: CSVEDLGRGTYEQYF.

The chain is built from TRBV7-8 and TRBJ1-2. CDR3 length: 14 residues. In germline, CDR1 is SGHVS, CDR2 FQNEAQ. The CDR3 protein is CASSSRLYNYGYTF.

CDR3 sequence: CASGWGLAVGELFF. The chain uses TRBV12-5 and TRBJ2-2; TCRdb designates TRBD2, a call that cannot be tested without DNA. This CDR3 comprises 14 residues. CDR1 and CDR2 from the germline V gene are LGHNT and FRNRAP. Based on the CDR3 plus reference TRBV12-5 and TRBJ2-2, the full variable domain is DARVTQTPRHKVTEMGQEVTMRCQPILGHNTVFWYRQTMMQGLELLAYFRNRAPLDDSGMPKDRFSAEMPDATLATLKIQPSEPRDSAVYFCASGWGLAVGELFFGEGSRLTVL.